The 32 T cell receptor beta chains below come from one sample, sequenced in a study of chemoradiotherapy in HPV16-positive cancers. This table comes from immunoSEQ multiplex PCR, and its TCRdb copy is limited to in-frame clones, with some not included. The sample carries about 3,500 clones, roughly 94% recorded once. Sampling was done from a patient who underwent chemoradiotherapy. All receptors derive from a human donor with HPV-associated anogenital cancer.

In the case of this clone: One junction end does not reproduce the germline sequence, and a read error may be involved. V usage is TRBV4-3 and J usage is TRBJ1-3; unclear D gene. The CDR3 runs to 15 residues. Germline loops: CDR1 LGHNA, CDR2 YSLEER. CDR3 residues: CASSEEKDSGNTIYF. CDR3 bases: TGCGCCAGCAGCGAAGAGAAGGACTCTGGAAACACCATATATTTT.

The chain couples TRBV7-9 to TRBJ2-3; D uncertain. The CDR3 length is 13 residues. Trimming removed 1 base from V and 6 bases from J, with 8 bases in between. The V gene's germline CDR1 is SEHNR and CDR2 FQNEAQ (reference sequence). For the CDR3, the DNA is TGTGCCAGCAGCTTAGACGGAAGGGATACGCAGTATTTT. This sequence encodes CASSLDGRDTQYF. Filled out from reference TRBV7-9 and TRBJ2-3, the complete variable domain reads DTGVSQNPRHKITKRGQNVTFRCDPISEHNRLYWYRQTLGQGPEFLTYFQNEAQLEKSRLLSDRFSAERPKGSFSTLEIQRTEQGDSAMYLCASSLDGRDTQYFGPGTRLTVL.

The rearrangement joins TRBV10-3 to TRBJ1-2, with unresolved D. Germline loops: CDR1 ENHRY, CDR2 SYGVKD. The CDR3 is 15 amino acids. Trimming removed 8 bases from V and 0 bases from J, with 16 bases in between. As DNA, the CDR3 is TGTGCCATCGGATCTGCGCAGGAGCCTAACTATGGCTACACCTTC. This translates into CAIGSAQEPNYGYTF.

The chain links TRBV7-9 to TRBJ1-3, with D unclear. V shed 5 bases and J shed 0 bases, with 8 bases lying between them. Germline values: CDR1 SEHNR, CDR2 FQNEAQ (reference sequence). CDR3 length: 14 amino acids. The CDR3 reads CASSDISSGNTIYF. The CDR3 DNA reads TGTGCCAGCAGCGACATAAGCTCTGGAAACACCATATATTTT.

This sequence joins TRBV5-1 and TRBJ2-7; D may be TRBD1 or TRBD2 (5 bases each). CDR3 length equals 15 residues. The V and J ends lost 0 bases and 5 bases respectively, with 15 bases between them. Germline V gene sequence: CDR1 SGHRS, CDR2 YFSETQ. Here the CDR3 DNA reads TGCGCCAGCAGCTTGGCGGGGCAGCTGAATAACGAGCAGTACTTC. Protein product: CASSLAGQLNNEQYF. The variable domain in full, with the rest retrieved from reference TRBV5-1 and TRBJ2-7, is KAGVTQTPRYLIKTRGQQVTLSCSPISGHRSVSWYQQTPGQGLQFLFEYFSETQRNKGNFPGRFSGRQFSNSRSEMNVSTLELGDSALYLCASSLAGQLNNEQYFGPGTRLTVT.

CDR3: CASSQDLGQGGQPQHF. For the CDR3, the DNA is TGTGCCAGCAGCCAAGATCTGGGACAGGGTGGTCAGCCCCAGCATTTT. The V call is TRBV4-2, the J call TRBJ1-5, with 9 bases that match TRBD1. CDR1 is LGHNA and CDR2 is YNFKEQ in the germline V gene. The CDR3 contains 16 residues. The ends lost 0 bases at V and 6 bases at J; junction bases unmatched: 6.

This chain connects TRBV2 to TRBJ1-6; a weak D match, TRBD1 (5 bases). Looked up from germline, CDR1 is SNHLY and CDR2 is FYNNEI. This CDR3 spans 13 amino acids. The V and J ends lost 7 bases and 9 bases respectively, with 13 bases between them. The CDR3, as DNA: TGTGCCAGCACCAGGGTCACGCGTTCACCCCTCCACTTT. Its protein product is CASTRVTRSPLHF.

The V call is TRBV14, the J call TRBJ2-2; tentatively, D is TRBD1 (7 bases). The CDR3 extends over 17 amino acids. V gave up 0 bases and J gave up 3 bases, with 14 bases separating them. Germline V gives CDR1 SGHDN, CDR2 FVKESK. The CDR3 nucleotides are TGTGCCAGCAGCCAAGATCGGGGGACAGACTACACCGGGGAGCTGTTTTTT. Translation: CASSQDRGTDYTGELFF.

This chain uses TRBV9 with TRBJ1-4; 10 bases map to TRBD1. The CDR3 covers 14 residues. The germline gives CDR1 SGDLS, CDR2 YYNGEE. The trim removed 4 bases at V and 7 bases at J, leaving 4 bases unmatched. CDR3 nucleotides: TGTGCCAGCAGCCGCCGACAGGGGGCTGAAAAACTGTTTTTT. It encodes CASSRRQGAEKLFF.

This chain joins TRBV29-1 and TRBJ2-7; D possibly corresponds to TRBD2 (6 bases). The CDR3 runs to 15 residues. In germline, CDR1 is SQVTM, CDR2 ANQGSEA. V was cut by 0 bases and J by 3 bases, with 15 bases left in between. The CDR3 bases are TGCAGCGTTGAAGATCCTGGGTCCGGGAGCTACGAGCAGTACTTC. As protein: CSVEDPGSGSYEQYF.

This clone was found once. The CDR3 DNA follows: TGCAGCGTTGTGTTGGACTACGAGCAGTACTTC. It codes for CSVVLDYEQYF. This chain joins TRBV29-1 and TRBJ2-7; no clear D. V was cut by 4 bases and J by 3 bases, with 7 bases left in between. The CDR3 spans 11 residues. Germline CDR1 is SQVTM and CDR2 is ANQGSEA.

The rearrangement joins TRBV5-4 to TRBJ2-3; 12 nucleotides align to TRBD1. Germline V gene sequence: CDR1 SGHNT, CDR2 YYREEE (reference sequence). The V segment lost 4 bases and the J segment 4 bases; nucleotides outside the gene matches: 10. The CDR3 spans 17 residues. The chain's CDR3 is CASSQGQGASWADTQYF. The CDR3 DNA follows: TGTGCCAGCAGCCAGGGACAGGGGGCATCTTGGGCAGATACGCAGTATTTT.

This clone was picked up one time. The V gene is TRBV30, the J gene TRBJ1-1, with 7 bases aligning to TRBD1. The length of the CDR3 is 13 residues. Germline V CDR1 and CDR2: GTSNPN, SVGIG (reference sequence). Trimming at V came to 6 bases and at J to 6 bases, leaving 10 bases not matched to a gene. For the CDR3, the DNA is TGTGCCTGCTACAGGGGAGGGTACGCTGAAGCTTTCTTT. It translates to CACYRGGYAEAFF.

The CDR3 loop reads CASRGGSTNEKLFF. For the CDR3, the DNA is TGTGCCAGCAGGGGCGGGAGTACTAATGAAAAACTGTTTTTT. The J gene is TRBJ1-4, the V gene TRBV7-2; unclear D gene. The CDR3 covers 14 residues. CDR1 is SGHTA, CDR2 FQGNSA, per germline. Trimming shortened V by 6 bases and J by 2 bases, and 10 bases separated the two germline ends.

The J gene is TRBJ1-1, the V gene TRBV19; D gene unclear. This CDR3 has 14 residues. In germline, CDR1 is LNHDA, CDR2 SQIVND (reference sequence). Between the trimmed V and J ends, which lost 5 bases and 3 bases, there was a span of 13 bases. CDR3 sequence reads: CASSLGSGYTEAFF. Written as DNA, the CDR3 is TGTGCCAGTAGTCTTGGCTCGGGGTACACTGAAGCTTTCTTT.

The genes are TRBV5-6 and TRBJ1-1; unclear D gene. CDR1 and CDR2 (germline): SGHDT, YYEEEE. The V end lost 0 bases, the J end lost 5 bases, and 11 bases lay between the germline ends. This CDR3 comprises 14 residues. The DNA of the CDR3 is TGTGCCAGCAGCTTGGATTCCCTACGGACTGAAGCTTTCTTT. It encodes CASSLDSLRTEAFF.

The rearrangement uses TRBV5-1 and TRBJ1-3; tentative D call: TRBD1 (5 bases). This CDR3 is 15 amino acids long. The germline V and J ends were trimmed by 3 bases and 3 bases, with 13 bases remaining between them. From germline, CDR1 is SGHRS and CDR2 YFSETQ. For the CDR3, the DNA is TGCGCCAGCAGCTCCCAAGGGGTCCGTGGAAACACCATATATTTT. This sequence encodes CASSSQGVRGNTIYF.

The chain has TRBV10-2 and TRBJ2-7, with D possibly TRBD1 on 7 matching bases. V shed 2 bases and J shed 4 bases, with 18 bases lying between them. CDR1 is WSHSY and CDR2 is SAAADI in the germline V gene. The CDR3 is 16 residues long. In nucleotides, the CDR3 is TGCGCCAGCAGTGAGGACACAGGAGGGGGCGGATACGAGCAGTACTTC. This encodes CASSEDTGGGGYEQYF.

The chain employs TRBV4-1 and TRBJ2-2; D call uncertain. The CDR3 has 14 residues. Trimming pared 4 bases from V and 5 bases from J, leaving 11 bases between. From germline, CDR1 is MGHRA and CDR2 YSYEKL. Written as DNA, the CDR3 is TGCGCCAGCAGCCGGTCAAGTGGGACCGGGGAGCTGTTTTTT. Its protein product is CASSRSSGTGELFF.

The V call is TRBV7-2, the J call TRBJ2-5; 8 bases align to TRBD2. Unmatched junction bases numbered 13, after V lost 5 bases and J lost 5 bases. Germline values: CDR1 SGHTA, CDR2 FQGNSA. CDR3 size: 16 residues. CDR3 protein: CASSPSIGGARETQYF. The CDR3 nucleotides read TGTGCCAGCAGCCCTTCGATCGGGGGGGCCAGGGAGACCCAGTACTTC.

The chain has TRBV19 and TRBJ1-2; D is possibly TRBD1 (5 bases). Germline V gene data show CDR1 as LNHDA and CDR2 as SQIVND (reference sequence). The CDR3 length is 13 residues. Trimming cost V 5 bases and J 8 bases, with 15 bases left between them. The CDR3 nucleotides read TGTGCCAGTAGTCCCCGGGGGGTTGGAGGCTACACCTTC. Translating gives CASSPRGVGGYTF.

V is TRBV30 and J is TRBJ1-1, with D possibly being TRBD1 (5 bases). The germline V and J ends were trimmed by 5 bases and 2 bases, with 12 bases remaining between them. The CDR3 length is 13 residues. Germline V CDR1 and CDR2: GTSNPN, SVGIG (reference sequence). The CDR3 spells CAWRRDRNTEAFF. CDR3 coding DNA: TGTGCCTGGCGGCGGGACCGCAACACTGAAGCTTTCTTT.

The gene calls are TRBV5-1 and TRBJ1-6; D gene unclear. The germline V and J ends were trimmed by 4 bases and 0 bases, with 8 bases remaining between them. This CDR3 contains 15 residues. Germline V gene data show CDR1 as SGHRS and CDR2 as YFSETQ. The CDR3 region is CASSELSSYNSPLHF. The DNA of the CDR3 is TGCGCCAGCAGCGAATTGAGCTCCTATAATTCACCCCTCCACTTT.

The rearrangement joins TRBV20-1 to TRBJ1-1; no definite D call. V lost 6 bases to trimming and J lost 11 bases, with 13 bases between them. This CDR3 comprises 10 residues. The germline V gene encodes CDR1 DFQATT and CDR2 SNEGSKA (reference sequence). CDR3 nucleotide sequence: TGCAGTGCCAGCTCAGGTCGCGCTTTCTTT. Protein sequence: CSASSGRAFF.

The chain has TRBV18 and TRBJ2-5; possibly TRBD1 for D (6 bases). The germline gives CDR1 KGHSH, CDR2 LQKENI. V was pared by 3 bases and J by 14 bases, with 19 bases between. The length of the CDR3 is 13 residues. The CDR3 DNA reads as TGTGCCAGCTCACCGAGACAGGAGACGAGGTTTTACTTC. It encodes CASSPRQETRFYF. The variable domain in full, completed from reference TRBV18 and TRBJ2-5, reads NAGVMQNPRHLVRRRGQEARLRCSPMKGHSHVYWYRQLPEEGLKFMVYLQKENIIDESGMPKERFSAEFPKEGPSILRIQQVVRGDSAAYFCASSPRQETRFYFGPGTRLLVL.

This chain uses TRBV7-9 with TRBJ2-6; TRBD2 matches 8 bases. The CDR3 is made up of 17 amino acids. The germline V gene has CDR1 SEHNR and CDR2 FQNEAQ (reference sequence). The J segment lost 1 base and the V segment lost 1 base, leaving 3 bases of the junction unmatched. DNA for the CDR3: TGTGCCAGCAGCTTAGAGCCGGGGGGGTCTGGGGCCAACGTCCTGACTTTC. Its translation: CASSLEPGGSGANVLTF.

The chain employs TRBV30 and TRBJ2-5; 8 bases are shared with TRBD1. V lost 4 bases, J lost 5 bases, and 9 bases stayed unmatched. The CDR3 contains 14 residues. Germline V lookup: CDR1 GTSNPN, CDR2 SVGIG (reference sequence). DNA of the CDR3: TGTGCCTGGACACCGGGACAGGCACTCGAGACCCAGTACTTC. Encoded protein: CAWTPGQALETQYF.

The V call is TRBV11-1, the J call TRBJ1-2; D gene ambiguous. V was pared by 8 bases and J by 4 bases, with 17 bases between. Germline CDR1 is SGHAT and CDR2 is FQDESV (reference sequence). The CDR3 loop spans 14 amino acids. CDR3 protein: CASSVGVGVYGYTF. CDR3 bases: TGTGCCAGCTCCGTCGGGGTCGGCGTCTATGGCTACACCTTC. The full variable domain, completed using reference TRBV11-1 and TRBJ1-2, is EAEVAQSPRYKITEKSQAVAFWCDPISGHATLYWYRQILGQGPELLVQFQDESVVDDSQLPKDRFSAERLKGVDSTLKIQPAELGDSAMYLCASSVGVGVYGYTFGSGTRLTVV.

This chain links TRBV28 with TRBJ1-5; D is ambiguous. CDR3 size: 15 residues. The germline V and J ends were trimmed by 3 bases and 2 bases, with 11 bases remaining between them. CDR1 MDHEN and CDR2 SYDVKM come from the germline V gene. Here the CDR3 reads CASSFLGSGNQPQHF. The DNA of the CDR3 is TGTGCCAGCAGTTTCCTAGGGTCCGGCAATCAGCCCCAGCATTTT.

The V call is TRBV27, the J call TRBJ1-2; 8 bases agree with TRBD1. Germline CDR1 is MNHEY and CDR2 is SMNVEV (reference sequence). CDR3 length: 15 amino acids. Trimming took 6 bases from V and 4 from J; bases not matched to a gene: 10. For the CDR3, the DNA is TGTGCCAGCAGATACTCAGGGGGCCCACTCTATGGCTACACCTTC. This gives the protein CASRYSGGPLYGYTF.

J is TRBJ1-1 and V is TRBV7-6, with D unresolved. V shed 5 bases and J shed 0 bases, with 10 bases lying between them. This CDR3 has 14 residues. Germline values: CDR1 SGHVS, CDR2 FNYEAQ. The CDR3 nucleotides read TGTGCCAGCAGCCCAGAGACGGTGAACACTGAAGCTTTCTTT. Protein: CASSPETVNTEAFF.

V is TRBV6-5 and J is TRBJ1-6, with 10 positions matching TRBD1. The junction had 4 bases not matched to a gene; V was cut back by 4 bases and J by 7 bases. Germline V gene sequence: CDR1 MNHEY, CDR2 SVGAGI. CDR3 size: 15 residues. As DNA, the CDR3 is TGTGCCAGCAGTTTGGGACAGGGGCCCAATTCACCCCTCCACTTT. It yields the protein CASSLGQGPNSPLHF.